This note documents a single TCR beta chain sequence. Its antigen is not yet known. Base-call qualities are not available, and no considerably larger clone is one nucleotide away. Library generation was performed with the immunoSEQ multiplex PCR assay. The source is immuneACCESS, and TCRdb retained only in-frame sequences with V and J called. Part of the clones is not carried over; for the studies checked, unresolved V genes explain less than half of this, and the remainder is unexplained. For this sample the table gives about 88,000 clones, of which roughly 78% were detected only once. About 14% of the sample goes to the ten largest clones. This entry belongs to a study of radiotherapy plus CTLA-4 blockade in lung cancer (dated by TCRdb to 2016 to 2019). Some background on the complete study: Objective responses were observed in roughly a sixth of enrolled patients, and disease control was achieved in approximately 29%.

Focal radiation therapy combined with CTLA-4 blockade (ipilimumab) was tested in patients with chemo-refractory metastatic non-small-cell lung cancer. Findings and caveats that apply to the study as a whole: After treatment with radiotherapy and ipilimumab, TCR clones that came from tumors expanded in the peripheral blood. The strongest predictors of response, as reported, were early dynamic changes in blood T cell clones along with a rise in serum interferon-beta after radiation.

The germline V gene (reference sequence) provides CDR1 SEHNR and CDR2 FQNEAQ. The junction shows trimming of 0 bases on V and 0 bases on J, and the gene matches do not reach 9 bases of it. The CDR3 runs 18 amino acids, cysteine and phenylalanine included. Only the CDR3 part of the read is kept: 54 bases, read in frame from the first base. Sample: peripheral blood, taken from a patient treated with radiotherapy plus ipilimumab. The rearranged chain carries TRBV7-9 and TRBJ1-1; 8 bases in the middle match TRBD1. This TCR was recovered from a human donor with non-small cell lung cancer that progressed on radiotherapy plus ipilimumab. DNA sequence: TGTGCCAGCAGCTTAGCCGGGACAGGCGCTCCCATGAACACTGAAGCTTTCTTT. It codes for CASSLAGTGAPMNTEAFF.